This T cell receptor (beta chain) emerged from a study of cytomegalovirus exposure and HLA in healthy donors. Overall study results and limits: Later analysis revealed greater clonal expansion in HLA-associated TCR beta chains than in equally common others. Compared with the approximately 680-donor mean, an Asian-associated ancestry cluster reportedly had fewer N-insertions, according to a later analysis. Most CMV-associated TCR beta chains appeared HLA-restricted in a later analysis.

The donors gave bone marrow, and they were healthy. It was with 60 Vbeta and 13 Jbeta primers that the PCR ran. Data came from immunoSEQ multiplex PCR; TCRdb stores just in-frame clones and leaves some out. The sample consists of 70,000 or so clones, around 68% of them appearing once. Regarding this clone: As yet, its antigen is unknown. Other DNA sequences in this sample translate to the same CDR3.

The junction had 4 bases not matched to a gene; V was cut back by 4 bases and J by 3 bases. The CDR3 covers 15 residues. Germline V CDR1 and CDR2: SNHLY, FYNNEI. This sequence originates from a woman in her 30s in good health and CMV-seronegative. Sequencing used PBMCs. The J gene is TRBJ2-3, the V gene TRBV2; 10 bases align to TRBD2. The CDR3 region is CASSGSSGGTDTQYF. The CDR3 DNA reads as TGTGCCAGCAGTGGTTCTAGCGGGGGAACAGATACGCAGTATTTT.